A single sample is the source of the 17 T cell receptor beta chains below, sequenced in a study of blood T cell repertoires in COVID-19. Method: immunoSEQ multiplex PCR; TCRdb's copy keeps in-frame clones and lacks some. The sample holds 200,000 to 250,000 clones, roughly 83% seen once. Sequencing was carried out using peripheral blood. These receptor sequences come from an older man with acute or convalescent COVID-19.

The chain carries TRBV19 and TRBJ2-7; 13 positions match TRBD2. This CDR3 has 15 residues. Germline lookup yields CDR1 LNHDA and CDR2 SQIVND (reference sequence). V trimming: 6 bases; J trimming: 4 bases; junction bases outside the gene matches: 6. DNA for the CDR3: TGTGCCAGTAGCCGGACTAGCGGGAGTTTATACGAGCAGTACTTC. This gives the protein CASSRTSGSLYEQYF. Using reference TRBV19 and TRBJ2-7 for the parts outside the CDR3, the full variable domain is DGGITQSPKYLFRKEGQNVTLSCEQNLNHDAMYWYRQDPGQGLRLIYYSQIVNDFQKGDIAEGYSVSREKKESFPLTVTSAQKNPTAFYLCASSRTSGSLYEQYFGPGTRLTVT.

A remark on this clone: The junction and the germline gene differ at one end; a read error may be behind it. The chain combines TRBV3-1 (or the pseudogene TRBV3-2) with TRBJ2-7; D possibly corresponds to TRBD2 (6 bases). The germline gives CDR1 LGHDT, CDR2 YNNKEL (reference sequence). The CDR3 contains 12 residues. The CDR3, as DNA: TGTGCCAGCAGCCAAGATCAGAGTGGACTACGCTTC. It specifies CASSQDQSGLRF.

With respect to this clone: Other DNA sequences in this specimen translate into the identical CDR3. V is TRBV5-1 and J is TRBJ2-3; 7 bases map to TRBD1. In germline, CDR1 is SGHRS, CDR2 YFSETQ. V was clipped by 2 bases and J by 1 base; unmatched bases: 4. CDR3 size: 15 residues. The CDR3 bases are TGCGCCAGCAGCTTCACAGGGGATCGCACAGATACGCAGTATTTT. Amino acid sequence: CASSFTGDRTDTQYF. The full variable domain, its missing parts supplied by reference TRBV5-1 and TRBJ2-3, is KAGVTQTPRYLIKTRGQQVTLSCSPISGHRSVSWYQQTPGQGLQFLFEYFSETQRNKGNFPGRFSGRQFSNSRSEMNVSTLELGDSALYLCASSFTGDRTDTQYFGPGTRLTVL.

This chain uses TRBV6-2 or TRBV6-3 with TRBJ2-1; 13 positions agree with TRBD2. This CDR3 is 17 amino acids long. After removal of 2 bases from V and 5 bases from J, the junction contained 6 bases not matched to a gene. Per germline, CDR1 MNHEY and CDR2 SVGEGT. The CDR3 is CASSYPRTSGRDNEQFF. The CDR3 DNA is TGTGCCAGCAGTTACCCCCGGACTAGCGGGAGAGACAATGAGCAGTTCTTC.

The chain carries TRBV3-1 (or the pseudogene TRBV3-2) and TRBJ2-1; TRBD1 is a possible D gene (6 bases). Germline V gene sequence: CDR1 LGHDT, CDR2 YNNKEL (reference sequence). The ends were cut back, 3 bases at V and 14 bases at J, with 14 bases in the middle. The CDR3 runs to 12 residues. The DNA for the CDR3 is TGTGCCAGCAGCCAGGTGGAGGACAGAAAGTTCTTC. It codes for CASSQVEDRKFF.

V and J are TRBV6-5 and TRBJ2-1; 8 bases map to TRBD1. The CDR3 has 13 amino acids. Germline lookup yields CDR1 MNHEY and CDR2 SVGAGI. V was clipped by 6 bases and J by 10 bases; unmatched bases: 8. The CDR3 sequence is CASSLDRVGEQFF. DNA for the CDR3: TGTGCCAGCAGCTTGGACAGGGTCGGAGAGCAGTTCTTC.

This CDR3 reads CASSGLGALDTEAFF. The CDR3 DNA reads TGTGCCAGCAGCGGGTTGGGGGCTTTGGACACTGAAGCTTTCTTT. J is TRBJ1-1 and V is TRBV5-4, with a possible D match to TRBD1 (6 bases). The germline CDR1 and CDR2 sequences are SGHNT and YYREEE (reference sequence). The CDR3 runs 15 residues. V was trimmed by 4 bases and J by 3 bases, leaving 16 bases between them.

This rearrangement joins TRBV11-2 to TRBJ1-2; TRBD1 is a possible D gene (6 bases). The V and J ends lost 7 bases and 8 bases respectively, with 20 bases between them. Germline V gene data show CDR1 as SGHAT and CDR2 as FQNNGV. The CDR3 runs to 14 residues. As DNA, the CDR3 is TGTGCCAGCACCCAACGGGACACGGGTTTGGGCTACACCTTC. Protein sequence: CASTQRDTGLGYTF.

The chain has TRBV9 and TRBJ1-6, with 8 bases aligning to TRBD1. J was trimmed by 6 bases and V by 2 bases; bases with no gene match: 4. CDR3 length equals 15 residues. Germline loops: CDR1 SGDLS, CDR2 YYNGEE. This CDR3 reads CASSVTGTGNSPLHF. The CDR3 coding sequence is TGTGCCAGCAGCGTGACGGGGACAGGTAATTCACCCCTCCACTTT.

This clone was seen only once. The V gene is TRBV28, the J gene TRBJ2-7; D is perhaps TRBD2 (6 bases). Per germline, CDR1 MDHEN and CDR2 SYDVKM. CDR3 length equals 14 residues. The V end was cut by 4 bases, the J end by 2 bases, with 12 bases between. CDR3 sequence reads: CASSSPGLPYEQYF. CDR3 nucleotides: TGTGCCAGCAGTTCCCCGGGACTCCCCTACGAGCAGTACTTC.

CDR3 in amino acids: CASSRTSGSTDTQYF. CDR3 sequence (DNA): TGTGCCAGCAGCCGGACTAGCGGCAGCACAGATACGCAGTATTTT. This chain uses TRBV3-1 (or the pseudogene TRBV3-2) with TRBJ2-3; 10 positions agree with TRBD2. Germline trimming cut 4 bases from V and 0 bases from J; bases unmatched to any gene: 1. This CDR3 comprises 15 residues. CDR1 is LGHDT and CDR2 is YNNKEL in the germline V gene (reference sequence).

The chain uses TRBV19 and TRBJ1-6; weak D call: TRBD1 (5 bases). The germline V gene has CDR1 LNHDA and CDR2 SQIVND (reference sequence). V dropped 2 bases and J dropped 7 bases, with 18 bases sitting between them. CDR3 length: 17 residues. The CDR3 reads CASSIPQRRGRNSPLHF. For the CDR3, the DNA is TGTGCCAGTAGTATACCCCAAAGGAGGGGAAGAAATTCACCCCTCCACTTT. Together with reference TRBV19 and TRBJ1-6, the CDR3 gives the full variable domain: DGGITQSPKYLFRKEGQNVTLSCEQNLNHDAMYWYRQDPGQGLRLIYYSQIVNDFQKGDIAEGYSVSREKKESFPLTVTSAQKNPTAFYLCASSIPQRRGRNSPLHFGNGTRLTVT.

This clone was counted once. This chain connects TRBV4-2 to TRBJ1-1; no reliable D call. The CDR3 consists of 14 residues. Germline V gene sequence: CDR1 LGHNA, CDR2 YNFKEQ. The ends were cut back, 4 bases at V and 1 base at J, with 10 bases in the middle. As DNA, the CDR3 is TGTGCCAGCAGCCCTCAGACACCGAACACTGAAGCTTTCTTT. This gives the protein CASSPQTPNTEAFF.

This clone was counted only a few times. The genes are TRBV5-1 and TRBJ1-4, with TRBD1 as a possible D gene (6 bases). The V end was cut by 1 base, the J end by 3 bases, with 10 bases between. Germline values: CDR1 SGHRS, CDR2 YFSETQ. The CDR3 has 15 residues. The CDR3 spells CASSLSGQANEKLFF. DNA of the CDR3: TGCGCCAGCAGCTTGTCGGGACAAGCTAATGAAAAACTGTTTTTT. Based on the CDR3 plus reference TRBV5-1 and TRBJ1-4, the full variable domain is KAGVTQTPRYLIKTRGQQVTLSCSPISGHRSVSWYQQTPGQGLQFLFEYFSETQRNKGNFPGRFSGRQFSNSRSEMNVSTLELGDSALYLCASSLSGQANEKLFFGSGTQLSVL.

The CDR3 region is CASSPRLSMNTEAFF. The CDR3 coding sequence is TGTGCCAGCAGCCCGAGACTGTCGATGAACACTGAAGCTTTCTTT. This chain links TRBV5-6 with TRBJ1-1; D gene ambiguous. This CDR3 spans 15 amino acids. Trimming stripped 4 bases from V and 0 bases from J, with 13 bases between. The germline CDR1 and CDR2 sequences are SGHDT and YYEEEE.

The V gene is TRBV7-9, the J gene TRBJ1-6; D gene unclear. This CDR3 region has 13 residues. The V gene lost 4 bases and the J gene lost 10 bases, with 11 bases spanning the gap. Germline V lookup: CDR1 SEHNR, CDR2 FQNEAQ (reference sequence). The CDR3: CASSSHTISPLHF. The CDR3 DNA reads TGTGCCAGCAGCTCCCACACTATATCACCCCTCCACTTT. The full variable domain, its missing parts supplied by reference TRBV7-9 and TRBJ1-6, is DTGVSQNPRHKITKRGQNVTFRCDPISEHNRLYWYRQTLGQGPEFLTYFQNEAQLEKSRLLSDRFSAERPKGSFSTLEIQRTEQGDSAMYLCASSSHTISPLHFGNGTRLTVT.

J is TRBJ2-7 and V is TRBV27; 10 positions match TRBD2. The germline V gene has CDR1 MNHEY and CDR2 SMNVEV (reference sequence). CDR3 length: 15 residues. With 4 bases clipped from V and 0 bases from J, the junction kept 3 bases outside the gene matches. The CDR3, as DNA: TGTGCCAGCAGTTCACTAGCGGGGCACTCCTACGAGCAGTACTTC. It specifies CASSSLAGHSYEQYF.